This TCR beta chain was observed in a study of neurological immune-mediated disorders. From germline, CDR1 is SGHRS and CDR2 YFSETQ. CDR3 length: 16 amino acids. Trimming shortened V by 2 bases and J by 4 bases, and 19 bases separated the two germline ends. This clonotype was seen repeatedly, ten times or more. TCRdb re-called the 5' RACE reads with MiXCR, one entry per CDR3 protein. The table records about 10,000 distinct CDR3 sequences, roughly 20% of them present only once. What was sequenced was CD8+ T cells from blood. The clonotype originates from an older woman with HTLV-1-associated myelopathy (HAM/TSP). The rearrangement links TRBV5-1 to TRBJ2-7; D is possibly TRBD2 (6 bases). The CDR3: CASSFVGPAAGYEQYF. The DNA of the CDR3 is TGCGCCAGCAGCTTCGTCGGACCCGCCGCGGGGTACGAGCAGTACTTC.